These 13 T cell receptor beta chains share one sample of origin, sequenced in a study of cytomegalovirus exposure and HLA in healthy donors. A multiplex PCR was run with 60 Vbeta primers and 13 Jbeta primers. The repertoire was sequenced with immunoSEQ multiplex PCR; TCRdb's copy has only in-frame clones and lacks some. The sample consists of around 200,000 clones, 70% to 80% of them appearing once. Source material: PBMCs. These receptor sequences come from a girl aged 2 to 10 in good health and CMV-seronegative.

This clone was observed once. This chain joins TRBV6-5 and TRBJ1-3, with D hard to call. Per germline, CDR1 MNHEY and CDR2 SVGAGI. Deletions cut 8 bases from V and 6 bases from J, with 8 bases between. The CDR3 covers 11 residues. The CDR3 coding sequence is TGTGCCAGCGGGAGGGAAAACACCATATATTTT. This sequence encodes CASGRENTIYF.

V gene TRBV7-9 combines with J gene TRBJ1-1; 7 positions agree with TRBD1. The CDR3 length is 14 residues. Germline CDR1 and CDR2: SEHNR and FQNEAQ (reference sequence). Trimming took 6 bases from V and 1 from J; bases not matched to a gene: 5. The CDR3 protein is CASRMGQTNTEAFF. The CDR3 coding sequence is TGTGCCAGCAGAATGGGACAGACGAACACTGAAGCTTTCTTT.

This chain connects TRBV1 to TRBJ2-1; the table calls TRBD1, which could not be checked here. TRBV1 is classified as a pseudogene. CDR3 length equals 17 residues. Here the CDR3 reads CTSSRERDSPSYNEQFF. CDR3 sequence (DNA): TGCACCAGCAGCCGCGAGAGGGACAGTCCCTCCTACAATGAGCAGTTCTTC.

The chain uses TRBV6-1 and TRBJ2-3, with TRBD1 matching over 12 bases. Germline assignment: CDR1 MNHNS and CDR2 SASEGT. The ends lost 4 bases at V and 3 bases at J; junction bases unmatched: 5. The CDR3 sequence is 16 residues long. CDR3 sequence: CASSAPGQGATDTQYF. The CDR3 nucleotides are TGTGCCAGCAGTGCACCGGGACAGGGGGCAACAGATACGCAGTATTTT.

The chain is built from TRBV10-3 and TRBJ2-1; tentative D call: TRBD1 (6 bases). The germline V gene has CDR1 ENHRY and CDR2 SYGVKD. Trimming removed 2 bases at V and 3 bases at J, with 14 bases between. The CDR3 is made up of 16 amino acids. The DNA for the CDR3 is TGTGCCATCAGTGAGAACAGGGCAGGCGGCTACAATGAGCAGTTCTTC. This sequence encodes CAISENRAGGYNEQFF.

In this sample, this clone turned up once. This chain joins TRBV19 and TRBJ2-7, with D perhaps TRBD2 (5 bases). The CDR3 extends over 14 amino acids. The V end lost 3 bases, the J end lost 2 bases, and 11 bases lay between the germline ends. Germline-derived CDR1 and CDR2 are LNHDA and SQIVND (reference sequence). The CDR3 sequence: CASSIRGFPYEQYF. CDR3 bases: TGTGCCAGTAGTATCCGCGGGTTCCCCTACGAGCAGTACTTC. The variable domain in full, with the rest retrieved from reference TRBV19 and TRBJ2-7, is DGGITQSPKYLFRKEGQNVTLSCEQNLNHDAMYWYRQDPGQGLRLIYYSQIVNDFQKGDIAEGYSVSREKKESFPLTVTSAQKNPTAFYLCASSIRGFPYEQYFGPGTRLTVT.

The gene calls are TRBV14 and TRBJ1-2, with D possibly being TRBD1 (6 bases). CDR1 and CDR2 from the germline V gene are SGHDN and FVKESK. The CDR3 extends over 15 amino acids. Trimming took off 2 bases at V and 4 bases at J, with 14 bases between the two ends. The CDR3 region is CASSQRQGGGYGYTF. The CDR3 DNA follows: TGTGCCAGCAGCCAACGTCAAGGGGGGGGCTATGGCTACACCTTC.

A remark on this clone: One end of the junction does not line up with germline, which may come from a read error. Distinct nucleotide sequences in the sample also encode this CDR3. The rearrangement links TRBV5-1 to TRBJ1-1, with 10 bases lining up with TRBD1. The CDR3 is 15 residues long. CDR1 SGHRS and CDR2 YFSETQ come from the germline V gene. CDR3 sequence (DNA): TGTGCCAGCAGCCAGACAGGGGGCCTGAACACTGAAGCTTTCTTT. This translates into CASSQTGGLNTEAFF. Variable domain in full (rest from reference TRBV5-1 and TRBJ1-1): KAGVTQTPRYLIKTRGQQVTLSCSPISGHRSVSWYQQTPGQGLQFLFEYFSETQRNKGNFPGRFSGRQFSNSRSEMNVSTLELGDSALYLCASSQTGGLNTEAFFGQGTRLTVV.

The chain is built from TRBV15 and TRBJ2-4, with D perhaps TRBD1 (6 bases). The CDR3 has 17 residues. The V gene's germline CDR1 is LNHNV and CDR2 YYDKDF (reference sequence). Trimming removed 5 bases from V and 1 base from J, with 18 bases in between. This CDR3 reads CATSRDMYLGAKNIQYF. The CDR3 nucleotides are TGTGCCACCAGCCGGGACATGTACCTTGGGGCCAAAAACATTCAGTACTTC. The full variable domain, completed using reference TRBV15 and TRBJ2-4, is DAMVIQNPRYQVTQFGKPVTLSCSQTLNHNVMYWYQQKSSQAPKLLFHYYDKDFNNEADTPDNFQSRRPNTSFCFLDIRSPGLGDTAMYLCATSRDMYLGAKNIQYFGAGTRLSVL.

The CDR3 DNA follows: TGCGCCAGCAGCTCTGGACTAGCGGGAGGGCCAGGGCAGTTCTTC. This codes for CASSSGLAGGPGQFF. The chain joins TRBV5-1 to TRBJ2-1, with 15 bases matching TRBD2. This CDR3 comprises 15 residues. Unmatched junction bases numbered 7, after V lost 3 bases and J lost 12 bases. Germline lookup yields CDR1 SGHRS and CDR2 YFSETQ.

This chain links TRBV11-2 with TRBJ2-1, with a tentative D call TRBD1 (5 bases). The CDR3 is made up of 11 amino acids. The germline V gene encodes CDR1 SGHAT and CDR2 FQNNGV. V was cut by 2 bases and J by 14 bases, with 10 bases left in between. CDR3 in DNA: TGTGCCAGCAGCTTACAGGGTTTGGAGTTCTTC. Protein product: CASSLQGLEFF.

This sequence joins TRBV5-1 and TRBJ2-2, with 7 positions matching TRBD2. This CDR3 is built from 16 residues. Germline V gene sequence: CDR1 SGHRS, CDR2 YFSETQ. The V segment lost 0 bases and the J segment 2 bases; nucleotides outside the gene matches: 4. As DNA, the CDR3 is TGCGCCAGCAGCTTGGGCGGCGGGGGAAACACCGGGGAGCTGTTTTTT. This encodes CASSLGGGGNTGELFF.

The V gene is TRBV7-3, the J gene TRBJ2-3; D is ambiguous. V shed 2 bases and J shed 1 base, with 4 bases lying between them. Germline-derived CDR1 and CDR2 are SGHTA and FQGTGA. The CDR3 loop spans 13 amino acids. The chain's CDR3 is CASSLLRTDTQYF. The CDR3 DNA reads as TGTGCCAGCAGCTTACTACGCACAGATACGCAGTATTTT.